This T cell receptor beta chain was captured in a study of cytomegalovirus exposure and HLA in healthy donors (dated by TCRdb to the late 2010s). With respect to the entire study: An earlier analysis of under 600 of the donors reported more than 250 Gb of sequence data and around 120 million unique TCR beta sequences from around 200 million T cells. An early release covering roughly 600 HLA-typed donors comprised 250 to 350 gigabases of sequencing data and approximately 85 million unique TCR sequences. In a later genetic analysis, genome-wide SNP genotypes for about 55% of the roughly 700 donors were used, and that subset was treated as a discovery cohort. Rather than drawing on any new phenotypic data, the later analysis identified candidate immune exposures from TCR beta sequences and the way those sequences occurred across donors. Typing coverage varied by locus: roughly 629-640 donors for A, B, C, DRB1 and DQB1; more than 500 for DQA1; more than 600 for DPA1; under 490 for DPB1. A later analysis re-analyzed previously published TCR beta repertoires from approximately 670 donors and added high-resolution HLA genotyping to study TCR occurrence patterns. High-throughput TCR immunosequencing, statistical association of individual TCRs with disease status, and machine learning were combined to predict cytomegalovirus infection status. Every repertoire in the discovery cohort had been generated on one and the same sequencing platform. HLA typing included class I and class II loci at four-digit resolution. The study profiled the T cell repertoires of 666 subjects by immunosequencing and related them to cytomegalovirus serostatus. In addition to the first cohort of 500 to 850 subjects, a separate validation cohort of 120 different subjects was used. Four to six DR-DQ haplotypes were handled as single units for association and clustering, since linkage in the cohort was strong. Of the roughly 400 genotyped donors, 70% to 90% were placed in the genetic ancestry cluster associated with self-reported Caucasian donors. Donor age, sex, ethnicity and CMV serostatus were collected together with the repertoire data. An earlier analysis of fewer than 750 of the donors used high-throughput TCR beta sequencing to judge whether each TCR beta V gene segment behaved as functional or pseudogenic. On average, roughly 250,000 unique TCR beta nucleotide sequences were sequenced per donor among some 430 genotyped donors of the cohort, with around 19% of those sequences being non-productive. The study was designed to test whether signatures of past pathogen exposure could be identified by cataloging public T cell receptors. What the research found in general, with its limitations: A later analysis found that HLA-associated TCR beta chains were more clonally expanded and had lower generation probabilities than equally common non-associated chains. A later analysis found that TCR association rates varied across HLA loci, with DRB1 alleles showing the most associated TCRs and HLA-C alleles the fewest. Broadly in line with IMGT annotations, most TCR beta V segments showed up in productive rearrangements about 90% or about 30% of the time in an earlier analysis of several hundred of the donors. Most CMV-associated TCR beta chains appeared to be HLA-restricted in a later analysis, and the HLA associations seemed to be driven largely by CMV exposure. The 87-base-pair reads could not distinguish some IMGT-functional V segments, including TRBV6-2 and TRBV6-3, so those segments were excluded. Correlated functional status among segregating V segments might reflect linkage disequilibrium, but an unknown experimental factor could not be ruled out. A later genetic analysis associated a missense DCLRE1C variant with V-gene and J-gene trimming of TCR beta chains, and an independent cohort replicated the association. A further reported finding was that TCR beta sequences accurately predicted the HLA-A and HLA-B alleles for most subjects in the first cohort. A cluster of highly shared sequence variants was judged likely to represent a technical artifact of the sequencing pipeline. Sequencing depth was assumed to be roughly uniform across donors in the presence/absence analyses, though that assumption may not hold. The cohort was sequenced for TCR beta chains only, and without alpha or paired-chain data the features that could be detected were limited. Most TCR sequences were seen in very few donors, while some public TCRs were found in many individuals. Cytomegalovirus status was reported to be diagnosed by the classifier with high specificity and sensitivity in both the original and validation cohorts. The study gave a list of 150 to 200 TCR beta chains associated with cytomegalovirus. Assigning TCR associations to individual alleles was difficult when HLA alleles, especially DR and DQ, strongly co-occurred. The authors suggested that the approach could potentially be generalized to other disease states and immunological phenotypes. In vitro tests confirmed that three of the cytomegalovirus-associated TCR beta chains recognize cytomegalovirus antigens. Specific HLA alleles were associated with 18,000 or so TCR beta sequences at a false discovery rate of 0.05 in a later analysis. Because counts were too low, roughly 16 rarely observed V segments, including chromosome 9 orphons, were left out of the earlier analysis of approximately 500 of the donors. A later genetic analysis reported fewer N-insertions in productive TCRs among donors in an Asian-associated ancestry cluster than the roughly 700-donor mean. The only immune exposure information available for the cohort was CMV serostatus. HLA typing was unavailable for some donors at each locus, so association tests used only the typed subset. Several of the top co-occurrence clusters appeared to be linked to parvovirus B19, influenza, CMV and Epstein-Barr virus, according to a later analysis.

The library was generated by the immunoSEQ multiplex PCR assay. For the multiplex PCR, a mixture combining 60 forward primers for TCR Vbeta segments and 13 reverse primers for TCR Jbeta segments was used. The CDR3 region of rearranged TCR beta genes was amplified from genomic DNA with a multiplex PCR assay. The Illumina HiSeq System was used to sequence the amplified TCR beta libraries as 87-base-pair reads. As for the authors' bioinformatics: Across the roughly 700 repertoires, a later analysis counted 78 million or so unique TCR beta chains, approximately 10 million of which were shared by at least two donors. To remove PCR and sequencing errors, raw reads were error-corrected and collapsed into unique sequences using a nearest-neighbor algorithm that merged closely related sequences. Alignment of CDR3 sequences to IMGT reference sequences was used to assign V, D and J gene segments. Each retained sequence needed at least a six-nucleotide match to both a V gene segment and a J gene segment. A rearrangement was called productive if the CDR3 had no stop codons and remained in frame with V and J, and every other rearrangement was called non-productive. Following IMGT convention, CDR3 was defined as the stretch from the second conserved V-encoded cysteine to the conserved J-encoded phenylalanine. The earlier analysis of about 500 of the donors excluded sequences that lacked an unambiguous match to a single V gene segment. In an earlier analysis of several hundred of the donors, a V segment was called functional when productive rearrangements were above 56.7%, and segregating when the standard deviation between donors exceeded 5%. To diagnose cytomegalovirus status from the catalog of TCR beta chain sequences, a statistical classification framework was built. In a later analysis, TCR nucleotide sequences were compared against IMGT/GENE-DB human TR gene sequences so that V and J genes could be assigned. A later analysis assigned CDR3 sequences and most-parsimonious VDJ recombination scenarios with the TCRdist pipeline. In a later analysis, each TCR beta chain was defined by its CDR3 amino acid sequence together with its V-gene family, and reads lacking a unique V-gene family were excluded. A later analysis removed 500 to 600 highly shared, low-generation-probability nucleotide sequences to deal with suspected cross-contamination and a sequencing artifact. A later analysis calculated a clonal expansion index for each public chain from normalized within-repertoire ranks of inferred template counts. In a later analysis, generation probabilities were computed using a VDJ recombination model fitted to out-of-frame rearrangements, and the results were checked against IGoR. In a later analysis, TCR-TCR, TCR-HLA and TCR-CMV co-occurrence was scored with hypergeometric tests, and a repertoire-size bias correction was applied to TCR pairs. In a later analysis, false discovery rates were estimated by permuting HLA or CMV assignments 20 times. In a later analysis, co-occurring TCRs were grouped using DBSCAN, with TCRdist sequence similarity added in when clustering inside HLA-allele-positive subsets. Co-occurrence clustering excluded repertoires with fewer than 30,000 or more than 120,000 public chains, plus five with anomalous nucleotide sharing. What TCRdb holds here is the immuneACCESS table cut down to in-frame rearrangements. Part of the clones is not present; checked against another copy, under half of the missing clones reflect an unresolved V gene, and the others are unexplained. V, J and clone size reflect that table, while D and trimming were determined from the DNA. This sample comprises 80,000 to 95,000 clones, under 75% of them detected only once. Around 2.5% of the sample rests with the top ten.

Inclusive of the bounding cysteine and phenylalanine, the CDR3 is 17 residues long. The retained sequence is limited to the CDR3, 51 bases, with the frame set at the first base. CDR1 and CDR2 were assigned from the germline V gene (reference sequence) as LNHDA and SQIVND. V loses 5 bases, J loses 4 bases, and the germline ends lie 23 bases apart. The cohort comprised more than 550 healthy bone marrow donors. At the time of sampling, every cohort member was nominally healthy, though immune exposures that went unrecorded were likely present. CMV serostatus was recorded as positive for almost 300 and negative for about half of the roughly 700 cohort members, whereas no CMV serostatus was recorded for the donor in question. A peripheral blood sample was collected from each donor, and TCR beta sequencing was performed on peripheral blood mononuclear cells. The Qiagen DNeasy Blood Extraction Kit was used to extract genomic DNA from the blood cell samples.

This clone came up a few times. The target of this receptor is not known. Base-call qualities are not available, and no considerably larger clone is one nucleotide away. Material: PBMCs. The chain joins TRBV19 to TRBJ2-5; TRBD1 is perhaps the D gene, given 7 matching bases. The TCR comes from a human donor in good health. The sequenced DNA: TGTGCCAGTAGTGTCAACAGGGGAGGAAGGCAATCAGAGACCCAGTACTTC. Its product reads: CASSVNRGGRQSETQYF.